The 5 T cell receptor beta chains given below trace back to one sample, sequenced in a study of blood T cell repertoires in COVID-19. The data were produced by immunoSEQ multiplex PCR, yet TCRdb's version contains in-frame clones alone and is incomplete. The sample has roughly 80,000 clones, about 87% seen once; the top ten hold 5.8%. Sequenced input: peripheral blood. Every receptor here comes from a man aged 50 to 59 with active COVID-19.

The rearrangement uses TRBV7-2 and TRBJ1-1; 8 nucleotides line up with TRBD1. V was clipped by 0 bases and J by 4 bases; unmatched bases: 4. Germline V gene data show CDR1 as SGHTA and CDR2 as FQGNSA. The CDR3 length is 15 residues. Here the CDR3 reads CASSLATGVSTEAFF. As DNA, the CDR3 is TGTGCCAGCAGCTTAGCGACAGGGGTGAGCACTGAAGCTTTCTTT.

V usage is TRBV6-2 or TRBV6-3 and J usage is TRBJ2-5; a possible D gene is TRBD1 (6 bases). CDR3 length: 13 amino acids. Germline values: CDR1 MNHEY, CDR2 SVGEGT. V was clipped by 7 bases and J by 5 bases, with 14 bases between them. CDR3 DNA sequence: TGTGCCAGCACCCCCCAGGGGCAGGAGACCCAGTACTTC. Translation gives CASTPQGQETQYF.

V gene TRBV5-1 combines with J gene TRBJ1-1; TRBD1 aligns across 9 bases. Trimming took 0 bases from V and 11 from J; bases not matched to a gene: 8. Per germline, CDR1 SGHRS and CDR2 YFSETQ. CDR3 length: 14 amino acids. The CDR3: CASSLEGTGWAAFF. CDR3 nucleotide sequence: TGCGCCAGCAGCTTGGAGGGGACAGGGTGGGCTGCTTTCTTT. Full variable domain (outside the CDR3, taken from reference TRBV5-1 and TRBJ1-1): KAGVTQTPRYLIKTRGQQVTLSCSPISGHRSVSWYQQTPGQGLQFLFEYFSETQRNKGNFPGRFSGRQFSNSRSEMNVSTLELGDSALYLCASSLEGTGWAAFFGQGTRLTVV.

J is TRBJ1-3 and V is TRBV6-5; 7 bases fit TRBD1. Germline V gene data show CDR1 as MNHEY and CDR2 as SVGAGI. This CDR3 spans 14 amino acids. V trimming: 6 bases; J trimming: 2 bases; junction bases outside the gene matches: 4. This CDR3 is CASRGTDTGNTIYF. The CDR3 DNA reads TGTGCCAGCAGGGGGACAGATACTGGAAACACCATATATTTT.

In DNA, the CDR3 is TGTGCCAGCAGCGCTTGGCCGATAAACCACGAGCAGTACTTC. Protein: CASSAWPINHEQYF. V gene TRBV7-2 combines with J gene TRBJ2-7; D ambiguous. The V end was cut by 5 bases, the J end by 5 bases, with 16 bases between. The CDR3 runs 14 residues. CDR1 is SGHTA and CDR2 is FQGNSA in the germline V gene. Filled out from reference TRBV7-2 and TRBJ2-7, the complete variable domain reads GAGVSQSPSNKVTEKGKDVELRCDPISGHTALYWYRQSLGQGLEFLIYFQGNSAPDKSGLPSDRFSAERTGGSVSTLTIQRTQQEDSAVYLCASSAWPINHEQYFGPGTRLTVT.